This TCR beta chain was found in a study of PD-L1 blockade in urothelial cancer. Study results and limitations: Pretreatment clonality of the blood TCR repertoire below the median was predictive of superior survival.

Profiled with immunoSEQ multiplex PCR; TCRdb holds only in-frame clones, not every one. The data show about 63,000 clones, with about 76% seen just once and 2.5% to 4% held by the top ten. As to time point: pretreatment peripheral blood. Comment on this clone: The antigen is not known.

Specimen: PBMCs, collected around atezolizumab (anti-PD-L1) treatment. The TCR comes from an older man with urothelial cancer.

The CDR3 sequence: CASSFQTTDTQYF. Here the CDR3 DNA reads TGTGCCAGCAGCTTCCAGACTACAGATACGCAGTATTTT. The rearrangement joins TRBV7-2 to TRBJ2-3; no reliable D call. The germline V and J ends were trimmed by 3 bases and 3 bases, with 7 bases remaining between them. Germline assignment: CDR1 SGHTA and CDR2 FQGNSA. CDR3 size: 13 residues.